What follows describes a single T cell receptor beta chain. CDR1 is MNHEY and CDR2 is SVGAGI in the germline V gene. The CDR3 contains 13 residues. Trimming stripped 7 bases from V and 3 bases from J, with 12 bases between. The data are from a study of blood T cell repertoires in COVID-19. Study-level background: The United States, Italy and Spain supplied acute and convalescent COVID-19 samples.

Only in-frame clones appear in the TCRdb table, and some are missing; sequencing was by immunoSEQ multiplex PCR. The table records over 300,000 clones, approximately 85% of them present only once. Input material: peripheral blood. The clonotype was recovered from a human donor in a cohort sampled during active COVID-19. V gene TRBV6-5 combines with J gene TRBJ1-2; D may be TRBD1 (5 bases). The chain's CDR3 is CASTGRVYYGYTF. For the CDR3, the DNA is TGTGCCAGCACCGGCAGGGTCTACTATGGCTACACCTTC.